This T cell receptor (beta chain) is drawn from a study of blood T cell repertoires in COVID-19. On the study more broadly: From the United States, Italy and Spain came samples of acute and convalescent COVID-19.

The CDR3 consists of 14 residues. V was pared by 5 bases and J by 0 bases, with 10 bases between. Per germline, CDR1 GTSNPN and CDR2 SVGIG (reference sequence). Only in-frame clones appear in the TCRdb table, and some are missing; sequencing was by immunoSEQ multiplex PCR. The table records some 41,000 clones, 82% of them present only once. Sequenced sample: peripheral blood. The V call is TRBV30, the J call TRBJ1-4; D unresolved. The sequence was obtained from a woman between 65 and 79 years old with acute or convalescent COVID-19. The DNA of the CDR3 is TGTGCCTGGGGCCGGTCTGCAACTAATGAAAAACTGTTTTTT. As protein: CAWGRSATNEKLFF.